This TCR beta chain was captured by sequencing in a study of early T cells in non-severe SARS-CoV-2 infection. V was cut by 3 bases and J by 4 bases, with 9 bases left in between. CDR1 and CDR2 from the germline V gene are SQVTM and ANQGSEA. The CDR3 runs 12 residues. Tagging with unique molecular identifiers was applied to individual cDNA molecules. TCRdb redid the calling of the 5' RACE reads with MiXCR, one entry per CDR3 protein. The sample holds about 77,000 distinct CDR3 sequences, about a sixth seen once. Study-level findings and limits: Matches to VDJdb favored anti-spike CD8 responses and missed private and CD4 specificities.

Worth noting for this clonotype: Its antigen is still unknown.

This chain connects TRBV29-1 to TRBJ2-5; D is unresolved. This receptor was obtained from an adult who was a healthcare worker with PCR-confirmed SARS-CoV-2 infection or an uninfected control (not recorded which). Sample: whole blood. In nucleotides, the CDR3 is TGCAGCGTTGATGGTAGGGCAGAGACCCAGTACTTC. Translated, it gives CSVDGRAETQYF.